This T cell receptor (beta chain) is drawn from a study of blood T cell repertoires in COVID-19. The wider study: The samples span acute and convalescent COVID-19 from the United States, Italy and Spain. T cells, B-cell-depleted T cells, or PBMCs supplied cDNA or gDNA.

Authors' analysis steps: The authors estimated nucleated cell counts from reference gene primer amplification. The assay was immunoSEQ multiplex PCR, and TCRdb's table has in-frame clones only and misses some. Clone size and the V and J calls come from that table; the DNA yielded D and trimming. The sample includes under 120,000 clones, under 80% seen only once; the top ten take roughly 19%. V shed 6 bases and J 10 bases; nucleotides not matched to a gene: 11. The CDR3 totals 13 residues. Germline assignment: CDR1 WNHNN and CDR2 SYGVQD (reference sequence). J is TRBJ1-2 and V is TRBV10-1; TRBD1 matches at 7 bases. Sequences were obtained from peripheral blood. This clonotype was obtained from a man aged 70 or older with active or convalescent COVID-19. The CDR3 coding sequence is TGCGCCAGCAGCCCCTATGAAGGGGGCCACTACACCTTC. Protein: CASSPYEGGHYTF.